The following is a T cell receptor beta chain sequence with its context. Its antigen is undetermined. The data derive from a study of OX40 agonist ivuxolimab in advanced cancers. Background on the study: Antecedent anti-PD-1, anti-PD-L1 or anti-CTLA-4 therapy was permissible, with under 50% having received some. General observations from the study: Among the nonresponders, some also had low normalized T-cell clonal expansion.

The CDR3 is made up of 14 amino acids. Trimming took 2 bases from V and 1 from J, leaving 8 bases between them. Germline loops: CDR1 SNHLY, CDR2 FYNNEI. Assay: immunoSEQ multiplex PCR; the TCRdb copy retains only in-frame clones and omits some. The sample has around 40,000 clones; around 81% are singletons. Sequencing was performed on CD4+ or CD8+ T cells sorted from blood, taken in a trial of the OX40 agonist ivuxolimab. This chain links TRBV2 with TRBJ2-5; D remains ambiguous. The source is an adult with an advanced solid tumor such as melanoma, head and neck, liver or kidney cancer. CDR3 protein: CASSEFGVQETQYF. In DNA form, the CDR3 reads TGTGCCAGCAGTGAATTCGGCGTCCAAGAGACCCAGTACTTC.